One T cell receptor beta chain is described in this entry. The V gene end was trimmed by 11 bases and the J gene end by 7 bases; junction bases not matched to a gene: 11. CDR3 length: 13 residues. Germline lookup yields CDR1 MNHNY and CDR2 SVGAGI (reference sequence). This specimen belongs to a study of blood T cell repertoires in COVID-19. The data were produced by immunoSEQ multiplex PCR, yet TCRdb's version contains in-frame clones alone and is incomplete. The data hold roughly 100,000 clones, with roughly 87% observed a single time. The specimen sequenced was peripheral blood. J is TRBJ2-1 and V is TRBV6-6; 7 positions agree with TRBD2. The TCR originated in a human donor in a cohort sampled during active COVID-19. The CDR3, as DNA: TGTGCCGTTCGGTCGGGAGGAAGGAATGAGCAGTTCTTC. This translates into CAVRSGGRNEQFF.